This T cell receptor beta chain was sequenced in a study of T-cell reconstitution after alpha-beta-depleted transplantation in children. Trimming stripped 1 base from V and 5 bases from J, with 10 bases between. The CDR3 length is 14 residues. Germline V gene sequence: CDR1 SGHRS, CDR2 YFSETQ. Findings of the study overall: Reportedly, roughly two months post-transplant, alpha-beta T cells arose from several hundred expanded graft clones. Surviving recipient cells, namely T cells and thymic progenitors, were the source of high day-60 TCRbeta diversity in some patients. T-cell counts and diversity were attributed mostly to newly produced T cells one year after transplant.

The library targeted TCRbeta and was prepared with unique molecular identifiers. One entry per CDR3 protein, called by TCRdb with MiXCR from the PCR reads. The sample carries 150,000 to 250,000 distinct CDR3 sequences, approximately 6.8% recorded once. The table lists this clonotype with many counts. Its antigen is unknown. Sequenced material: PBMCs, taken before TCRalphabeta/CD19-depleted stem cell transplant. This chain connects TRBV5-1 to TRBJ2-1; maybe TRBD2 (6 bases). This TCR was recovered from a girl under three years old with combined immunodeficiency, due to receive a stem cell transplant. The CDR3 sequence is CASSLRRENNEQFF. The CDR3 bases are TGCGCCAGCAGCTTGAGGCGGGAAAACAATGAGCAGTTCTTC.